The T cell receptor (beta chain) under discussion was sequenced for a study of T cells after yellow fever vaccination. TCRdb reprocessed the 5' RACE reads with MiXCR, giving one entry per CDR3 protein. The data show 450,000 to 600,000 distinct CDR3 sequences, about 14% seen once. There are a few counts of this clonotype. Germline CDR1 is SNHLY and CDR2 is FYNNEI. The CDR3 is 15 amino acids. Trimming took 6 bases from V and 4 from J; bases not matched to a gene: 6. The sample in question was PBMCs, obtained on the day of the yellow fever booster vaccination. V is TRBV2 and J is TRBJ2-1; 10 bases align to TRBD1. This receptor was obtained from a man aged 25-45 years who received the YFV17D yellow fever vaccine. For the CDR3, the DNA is TGTGCCAGCAGAGCGGACAGGGGGGGATACAATGAGCAGTTCTTC. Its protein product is CASRADRGGYNEQFF.